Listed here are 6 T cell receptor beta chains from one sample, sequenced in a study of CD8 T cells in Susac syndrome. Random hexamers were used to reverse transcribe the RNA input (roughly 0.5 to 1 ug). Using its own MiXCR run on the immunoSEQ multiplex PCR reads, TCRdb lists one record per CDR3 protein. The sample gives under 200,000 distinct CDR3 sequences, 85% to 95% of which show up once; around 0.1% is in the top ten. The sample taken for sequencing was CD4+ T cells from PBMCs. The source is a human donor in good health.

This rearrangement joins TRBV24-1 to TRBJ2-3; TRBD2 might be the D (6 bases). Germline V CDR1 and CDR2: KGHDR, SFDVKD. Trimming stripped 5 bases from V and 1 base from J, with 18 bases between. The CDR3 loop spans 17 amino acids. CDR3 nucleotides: TGTGCCACCAGTGGCGGGCGGGACCCACCCCGCACAGATACGCAGTATTTT. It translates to CATSGGRDPPRTDTQYF.

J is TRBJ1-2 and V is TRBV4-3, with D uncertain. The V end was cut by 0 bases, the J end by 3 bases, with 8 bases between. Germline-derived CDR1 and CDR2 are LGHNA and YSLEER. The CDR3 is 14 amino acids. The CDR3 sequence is CASSQDMADYGYTF. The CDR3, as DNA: TGCGCCAGCAGCCAAGATATGGCAGACTATGGCTACACCTTC.

CDR3: CSVGGNQPQHF. As DNA, the CDR3 is TGCAGCGTTGGGGGCAATCAGCCCCAGCATTTT. The chain employs TRBV29-1 and TRBJ1-5; no clear D gene. The CDR3 loop spans 11 amino acids. The V end lost 4 bases, the J end lost 2 bases, and 3 bases lay between the germline ends. CDR1 is SQVTM and CDR2 is ANQGSEA in the germline V gene.

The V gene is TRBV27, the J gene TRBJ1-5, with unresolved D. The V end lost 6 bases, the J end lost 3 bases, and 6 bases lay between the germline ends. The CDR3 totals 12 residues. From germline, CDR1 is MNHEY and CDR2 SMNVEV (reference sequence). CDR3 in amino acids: CASSTLNQPQHF. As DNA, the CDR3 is TGTGCCAGCAGCACCCTCAATCAGCCCCAGCATTTT.

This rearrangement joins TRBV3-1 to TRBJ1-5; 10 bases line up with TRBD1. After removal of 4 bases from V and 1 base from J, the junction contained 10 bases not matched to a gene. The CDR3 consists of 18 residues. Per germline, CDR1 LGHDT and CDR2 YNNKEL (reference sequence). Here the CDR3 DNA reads TGTGCCAGCAGCCGGGGACAGGGGAATGGCCTCAGCAATCAGCCCCAGCATTTT. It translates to CASSRGQGNGLSNQPQHF.

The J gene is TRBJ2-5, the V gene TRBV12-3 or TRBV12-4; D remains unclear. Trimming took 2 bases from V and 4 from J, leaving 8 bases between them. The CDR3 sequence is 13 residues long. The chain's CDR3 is CASSLWRRETQYF. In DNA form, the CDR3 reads TGTGCCAGCAGTTTATGGCGGCGAGAGACCCAGTACTTC.